This passage covers 20 T cell receptor beta chains from one sample sequenced in a study of cytomegalovirus exposure and HLA in healthy donors (dated by TCRdb to about 2017). Libraries were made using the immunoSEQ multiplex PCR assay. For the multiplex PCR, a mixture combining 60 forward primers for TCR Vbeta segments and 13 reverse primers for TCR Jbeta segments was used. This is the immuneACCESS table as TCRdb keeps it, with only in-frame sequences that have V and J called. A part of the clones is gone; compared with another copy, unresolved V genes explain less than half, and the rest is unexplained. The sample includes 90,000 to 150,000 clones, with 74% observed a single time. The ten largest clones take up 2% to 2.5% of the sample. Sequenced sample: PBMCs. Receptor source: a human donor in good health.

This clone came up many times. This chain links TRBV6-5 with TRBJ1-1, with 8 nucleotides matching TRBD1. The CDR3 has 15 residues. The V gene's germline CDR1 is MNHEY and CDR2 SVGAGI. J gave up 9 bases and V 7 bases, and 16 bases lay outside the gene matches. CDR3 sequence (DNA): TGTGCCAGCAAACTTGAATTCAGGGGGCTCCGCCAAGCTTTCTTT. Residues: CASKLEFRGLRQAFF.

This clone was found a few times. The chain carries TRBV6-1 and TRBJ1-5; the match to TRBD1 covers 8 bases. The trim removed 1 base at V and 2 bases at J, leaving 13 bases unmatched. Looked up from germline, CDR1 is MNHNS and CDR2 is SASEGT. This CDR3 spans 19 amino acids. The CDR3 sequence is CASSEGGAGGIKGNQPQHF. CDR3 DNA sequence: TGTGCCAGCAGTGAAGGTGGAGCAGGGGGCATTAAGGGCAATCAGCCCCAGCATTTT.

The genes are TRBV6-5 and TRBJ2-5, with D maybe TRBD1 (6 bases). Near its end, the DNA agrees better with TRBJ2-7, so the J call may be wrong. Germline V gene lookup returns CDR1 MNHEY and CDR2 SVGAGI. CDR3 size: 16 residues. CDR3 loop: CASSYSPPTGYYEQYF. The CDR3, as DNA: TGTGCCAGCAGTTATAGCCCCCCGACAGGCTATTACGAGCAGTACTTC.

V is TRBV2 and J is TRBJ1-2; 8 bases fit TRBD1. CDR1 is SNHLY, CDR2 FYNNEI, per germline. The CDR3 sequence is 15 residues long. The V and J ends lost 4 bases and 4 bases, in that order; junction bases with no gene match: 8. The CDR3 protein is CASSVWQGAAYGYTF. In nucleotides, the CDR3 is TGTGCCAGCAGTGTTTGGCAGGGGGCCGCCTATGGCTACACCTTC. Full variable domain (outside the CDR3, taken from reference TRBV2 and TRBJ1-2): EPEVTQTPSHQVTQMGQEVILRCVPISNHLYFYWYRQILGQKVEFLVSFYNNEISEKSEIFDDQFSVERPDGSNFTLKIRSTKLEDSAMYFCASSVWQGAAYGYTFGSGTRLTVV.

The V and J genes are TRBV30 and TRBJ2-5; D possibly corresponds to TRBD2 (5 bases). The CDR3 length is 13 residues. Germline CDR1 is GTSNPN and CDR2 is SVGIG (reference sequence). Trimming cost V 4 bases and J 5 bases, with 14 bases left between them. CDR3 coding DNA: TGTGCCTGGAATCGAGAGGGCCGGGAGACCCAGTACTTC. Translated, it gives CAWNREGRETQYF.

The genes are TRBV4-3 and TRBJ1-4; D remains unclear. This CDR3 has 16 amino acids. Germline values: CDR1 LGHNA, CDR2 YSLEER. Trimming cost V 0 bases and J 4 bases, with 12 bases left between them. CDR3 loop: CASSQDRWSFNEKLFF. In DNA form, the CDR3 reads TGCGCCAGCAGCCAAGATCGGTGGAGCTTTAATGAAAAACTGTTTTTT.

The rearrangement links TRBV15 to TRBJ1-1; D possibly corresponds to TRBD1 (5 bases). CDR1 is LNHNV and CDR2 is YYDKDF in the germline V gene (reference sequence). The CDR3 is 14 residues long. Deletions cut 3 bases from V and 7 bases from J, with 15 bases between. The CDR3 region has the DNA TGTGCCACCAGCAGGGACCCGCGGGGGGGTGAAGCTTTCTTT. It yields the protein CATSRDPRGGEAFF.

The chain is built from TRBV5-4 and TRBJ2-3; 8 positions match TRBD1. Germline CDR1 reads SGHNT; CDR2 reads YYREEE (reference sequence). Losses at the gene ends were 4 bases for V and 14 bases for J; bases not matched to a gene: 15. The CDR3 length is 14 residues. The CDR3 coding sequence is TGTGCCAGCAGCCCAGACAGGGGAGGTCGCCTTTGGTATTTT. It specifies CASSPDRGGRLWYF. Filled out from reference TRBV5-4 and TRBJ2-3, the complete variable domain reads ETGVTQSPTHLIKTRGQQVTLRCSSQSGHNTVSWYQQALGQGPQFIFQYYREEENGRGNFPPRFSGLQFPNYSSELNVNALELDDSALYLCASSPDRGGRLWYFGPGTRLTVL.

The sample holds one count of this clone. The chain uses TRBV4-2 and TRBJ2-3; TRBD2 matches at 8 bases. Germline-derived CDR1 and CDR2 are LGHNA and YNFKEQ. The CDR3 sequence is 17 residues long. Losses at the gene ends were 0 bases for V and 1 base for J; bases not matched to a gene: 6. The CDR3 loop reads CASSQDSGRGGTDTQYF. The CDR3 coding sequence is TGTGCCAGCAGCCAAGATAGCGGGCGGGGGGGCACAGATACGCAGTATTTT.

This clone was seen once. The rearrangement uses TRBV7-8 and TRBJ2-5; maybe TRBD2 (5 bases). The germline gives CDR1 SGHVS, CDR2 FQNEAQ. Deletions cut 5 bases from V and 1 base from J, with 11 bases between. This CDR3 region has 14 residues. CDR3 sequence reads: CASSPTDFQETQYF. In DNA form, the CDR3 reads TGTGCCAGCAGCCCAACGGACTTCCAAGAGACCCAGTACTTC. The whole variable domain, remainder taken from reference TRBV7-8 and TRBJ2-5, is GAGVSQSPRYKVAKRGQDVALRCDPISGHVSLFWYQQALGQGPEFLTYFQNEAQLDKSGLPSDRFFAERPEGSVSTLKIQRTQQEDSAVYLCASSPTDFQETQYFGPGTRLLVL.

The chain links TRBV5-1 to TRBJ1-6; a possible D gene is TRBD1 (6 bases). With 1 base removed from V and 5 bases from J, the gap between germline ends came to 25 bases. The CDR3 runs 20 residues. Germline assignment: CDR1 SGHRS and CDR2 YFSETQ. Here the CDR3 DNA reads TGCGCCAGCAGCTTGAGGGGGACGAGTGGAAGGACAGAAAATAATTCACCCCTCCACTTT. Translated, it gives CASSLRGTSGRTENNSPLHF.

The chain links TRBV28 to TRBJ2-1; 7 nucleotides line up with TRBD1. The CDR3 covers 15 residues. The germline V gene has CDR1 MDHEN and CDR2 SYDVKM. Trimming cost V 1 base and J 7 bases; bases outside gene matches: 7. The CDR3 sequence: CASSLYRGALNEQFF. Written as DNA, the CDR3 is TGTGCCAGCAGTTTATACAGGGGAGCCTTAAATGAGCAGTTCTTC. The full variable domain, in which reference TRBV28 and TRBJ2-1 provide the parts outside the CDR3, is DVKVTQSSRYLVKRTGEKVFLECVQDMDHENMFWYRQDPGLGLRLIYFSYDVKMKEKGDIPEGYSVSREKKERFSLILESASTNQTSMYLCASSLYRGALNEQFFGPGTRLTVL.

This clone was seen a handful of times. This sequence joins TRBV6-5 and TRBJ1-5, with D uncertain. Germline values: CDR1 MNHEY, CDR2 SVGAGI. Deletions cut 6 bases from V and 0 bases from J, with 6 bases between. This CDR3 spans 13 amino acids. The CDR3 DNA is TGTGCCAGCAGGGAGTATAGCAATCAGCCCCAGCATTTT. It specifies CASREYSNQPQHF.

The chain is built from TRBV29-1 and TRBJ2-5; TRBD2 might be the D (5 bases). The J call is in doubt because the DNA end fits TRBJ2-7 better. The CDR3 contains 11 residues. CDR1 is SQVTM and CDR2 is ANQGSEA in the germline V gene. The CDR3 DNA sequence: TGCAGCGGACTAACCTTATACGAGCAGTACTTC. Its protein is CSGLTLYEQYF.

The rearrangement joins TRBV6-5 to TRBJ2-1, with 10 bases matching TRBD2. The CDR3 totals 13 residues. The V gene's germline CDR1 is MNHEY and CDR2 SVGAGI. Losses at the gene ends were 7 bases for V and 14 bases for J; bases not matched to a gene: 11. CDR3 in DNA: TGTGCCAGCACGTTTGGGCTAGCGGGGGTTAAGTTCTTC. This sequence encodes CASTFGLAGVKFF.

The chain has TRBV7-9 and TRBJ2-3, with 8 bases lining up with TRBD2. The CDR3 extends over 15 amino acids. Trimming took 6 bases from V and 6 from J; bases not matched to a gene: 11. Germline CDR1 reads SEHNR; CDR2 reads FQNEAQ (reference sequence). CDR3 amino acids: CASSLQRGITDTQYF. CDR3 coding DNA: TGTGCCAGCAGTCTACAGCGGGGGATTACGGATACGCAGTATTTT.

The V and J genes are TRBV7-9 and TRBJ2-1, with 7 bases fitting TRBD2. Germline trimming cut 10 bases from V and 14 bases from J; bases unmatched to any gene: 26. Germline loops: CDR1 SEHNR, CDR2 FQNEAQ (reference sequence). CDR3 length: 16 amino acids. The CDR3 is CAIGRAGGSVSAGEFF. The CDR3 nucleotides are TGTGCCATCGGACGAGCAGGTGGGAGTGTATCGGCGGGAGAGTTCTTC.

This chain joins TRBV19 and TRBJ2-3, with D uncertain. CDR1 is LNHDA, CDR2 SQIVND, per germline (reference sequence). This CDR3 spans 13 amino acids. With 4 bases removed from V and 6 bases from J, the gap between germline ends came to 11 bases. The CDR3 DNA is TGTGCCAGTAGTACCAAGCACTCGGATACGCAGTATTTT. Its translation: CASSTKHSDTQYF.

This clone was seen a single time. This chain links TRBV30 with TRBJ1-4, with 7 bases that match TRBD1. Germline V gene data show CDR1 as GTSNPN and CDR2 as SVGIG (reference sequence). The CDR3 length is 15 residues. J lost 8 bases, V lost 2 bases, and 11 bases had no gene match. The DNA for the CDR3 is TGTGCCTGGAGTAACCCTTACAGGGGAGGCGAAAAACTGTTTTTT. Translation gives CAWSNPYRGGEKLFF.

The rearrangement uses TRBV5-1 and TRBJ2-1; the D gene is possibly TRBD2 (5 bases). The CDR3 runs to 16 residues. The V gene lost 4 bases and the J gene lost 4 bases, with 18 bases spanning the gap. Germline CDR1 and CDR2: SGHRS and YFSETQ. The CDR3 region is CASSPTSASSYNEQFF. The CDR3, as DNA: TGCGCCAGCAGCCCCACTAGTGCTTCGAGTTACAATGAGCAGTTCTTC.